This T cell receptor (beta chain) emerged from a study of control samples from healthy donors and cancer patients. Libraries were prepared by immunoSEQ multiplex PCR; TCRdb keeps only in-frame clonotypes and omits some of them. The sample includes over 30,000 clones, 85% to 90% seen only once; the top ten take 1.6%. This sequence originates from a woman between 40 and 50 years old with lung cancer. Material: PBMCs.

The CDR3 sequence: CASSLGSGGSTRMNTEAFF. In DNA, the CDR3 is TGTGCCAGCAGCTTAGGTTCAGGGGGGTCAACAAGAATGAACACTGAAGCTTTCTTT. The chain is built from TRBV7-9 and TRBJ1-1; 7 bases are shared with TRBD1. This CDR3 spans 19 amino acids. The V segment lost 1 base and the J segment 0 bases; nucleotides outside the gene matches: 14. Germline CDR1 SEHNR, CDR2 FQNEAQ (reference sequence).